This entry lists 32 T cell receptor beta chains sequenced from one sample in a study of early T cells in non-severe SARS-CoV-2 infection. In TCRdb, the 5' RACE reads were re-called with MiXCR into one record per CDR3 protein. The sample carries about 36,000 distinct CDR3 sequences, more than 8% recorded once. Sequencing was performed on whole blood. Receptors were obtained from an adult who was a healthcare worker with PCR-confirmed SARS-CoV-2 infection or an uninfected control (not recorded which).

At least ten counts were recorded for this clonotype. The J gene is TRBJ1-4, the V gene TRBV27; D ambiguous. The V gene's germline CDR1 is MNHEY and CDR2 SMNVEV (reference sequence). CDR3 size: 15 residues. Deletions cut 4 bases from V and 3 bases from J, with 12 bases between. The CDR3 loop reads CASSSGPWPNEKLFF. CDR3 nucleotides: TGTGCCAGCAGTTCGGGTCCCTGGCCTAATGAAAAACTGTTTTTT.

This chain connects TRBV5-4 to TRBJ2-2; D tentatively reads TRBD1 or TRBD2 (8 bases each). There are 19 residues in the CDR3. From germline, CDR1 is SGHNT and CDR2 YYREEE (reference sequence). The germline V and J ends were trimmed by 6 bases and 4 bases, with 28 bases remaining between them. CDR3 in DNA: TGTGCCAGCACACCCCTGCGGGAGGCAGGGGGCGCTGTCACCGGGGAGCTGTTTTTT. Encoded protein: CASTPLREAGGAVTGELFF.

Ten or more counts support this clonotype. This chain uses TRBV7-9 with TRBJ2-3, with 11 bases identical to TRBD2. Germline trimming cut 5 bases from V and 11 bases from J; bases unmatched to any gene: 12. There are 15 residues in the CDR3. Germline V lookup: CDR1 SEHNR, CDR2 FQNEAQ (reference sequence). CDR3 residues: CASSPNLAGGTKQYF. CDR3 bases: TGTGCCAGCAGCCCGAACCTAGCGGGGGGTACGAAGCAGTATTTT.

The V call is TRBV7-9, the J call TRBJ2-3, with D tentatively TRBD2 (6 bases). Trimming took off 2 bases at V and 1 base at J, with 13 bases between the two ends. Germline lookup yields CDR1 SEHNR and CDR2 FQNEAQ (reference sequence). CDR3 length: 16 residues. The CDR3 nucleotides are TGTGCCAGCAGCTTATTACCCCAGCGGGGCACAGATACGCAGTATTTT. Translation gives CASSLLPQRGTDTQYF.

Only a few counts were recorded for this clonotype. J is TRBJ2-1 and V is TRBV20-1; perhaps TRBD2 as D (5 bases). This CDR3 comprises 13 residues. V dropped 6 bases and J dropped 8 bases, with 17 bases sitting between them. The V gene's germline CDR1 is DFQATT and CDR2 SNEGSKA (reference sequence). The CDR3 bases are TGCAGTGCCAGACTCAGCAGCGGCGATGAGCAGTTCTTC. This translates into CSARLSSGDEQFF.

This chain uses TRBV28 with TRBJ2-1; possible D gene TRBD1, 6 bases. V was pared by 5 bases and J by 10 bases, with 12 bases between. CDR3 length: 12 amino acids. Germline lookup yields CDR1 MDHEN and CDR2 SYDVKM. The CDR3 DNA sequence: TGTGCCAGCAGTGTCTTGACAGGCGAGCAGTTCTTC. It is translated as CASSVLTGEQFF. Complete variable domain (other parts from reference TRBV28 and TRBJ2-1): DVKVTQSSRYLVKRTGEKVFLECVQDMDHENMFWYRQDPGLGLRLIYFSYDVKMKEKGDIPEGYSVSREKKERFSLILESASTNQTSMYLCASSVLTGEQFFGPGTRLTVL.

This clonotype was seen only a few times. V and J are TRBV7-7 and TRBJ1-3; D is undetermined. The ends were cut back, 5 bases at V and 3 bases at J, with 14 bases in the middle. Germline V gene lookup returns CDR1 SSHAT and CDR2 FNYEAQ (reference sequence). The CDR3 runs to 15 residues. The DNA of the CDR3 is TGTGCCAGCAGCCCTGTATTAGGGTTTGGAAACACCATATATTTT. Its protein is CASSPVLGFGNTIYF.

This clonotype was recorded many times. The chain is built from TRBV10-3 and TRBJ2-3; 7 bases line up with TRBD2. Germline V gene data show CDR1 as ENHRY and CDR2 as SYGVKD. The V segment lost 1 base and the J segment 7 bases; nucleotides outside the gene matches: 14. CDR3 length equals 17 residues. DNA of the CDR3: TGTGCCATCAGTGAGTTAGCGGGCCCGACAACACCAAATACGCAGTATTTT. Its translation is CAISELAGPTTPNTQYF.

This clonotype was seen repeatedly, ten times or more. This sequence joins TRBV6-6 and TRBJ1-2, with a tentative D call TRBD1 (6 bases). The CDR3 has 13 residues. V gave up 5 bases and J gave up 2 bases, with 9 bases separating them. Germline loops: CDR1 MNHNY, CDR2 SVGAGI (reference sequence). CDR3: CASSPDRNYGYTF. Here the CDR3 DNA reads TGTGCCAGCAGTCCCGACAGGAACTATGGCTACACCTTC.

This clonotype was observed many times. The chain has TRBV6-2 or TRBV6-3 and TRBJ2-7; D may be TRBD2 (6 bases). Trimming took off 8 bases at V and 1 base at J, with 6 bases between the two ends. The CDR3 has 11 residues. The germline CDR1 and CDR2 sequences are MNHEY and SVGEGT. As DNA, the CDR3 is TGTGCCAGCCGGGAGTCCTACGAGCAGTACTTC. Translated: CASRESYEQYF.

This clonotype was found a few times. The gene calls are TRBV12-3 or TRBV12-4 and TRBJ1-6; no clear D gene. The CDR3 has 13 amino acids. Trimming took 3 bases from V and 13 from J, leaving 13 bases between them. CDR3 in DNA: TGTGCCAGCAGTTTCCGGGGAGGGCTGCCCCTCCACTTT. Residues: CASSFRGGLPLHF.

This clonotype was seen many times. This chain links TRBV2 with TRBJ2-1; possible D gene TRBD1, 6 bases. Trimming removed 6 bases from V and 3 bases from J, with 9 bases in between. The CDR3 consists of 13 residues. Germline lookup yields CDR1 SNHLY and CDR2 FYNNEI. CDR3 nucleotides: TGTGCCAGCAGCAGGACAGTCTACAATGAGCAGTTCTTC. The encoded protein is CASSRTVYNEQFF.

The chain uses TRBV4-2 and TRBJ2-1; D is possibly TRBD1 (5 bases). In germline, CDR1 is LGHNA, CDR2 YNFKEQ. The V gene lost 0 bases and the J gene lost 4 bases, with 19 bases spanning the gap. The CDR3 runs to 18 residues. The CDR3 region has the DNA TGTGCCAGCAGCCAAGATTTTGGAAGGGGCCTATTTTACAATGAGCAGTTCTTC. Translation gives CASSQDFGRGLFYNEQFF.

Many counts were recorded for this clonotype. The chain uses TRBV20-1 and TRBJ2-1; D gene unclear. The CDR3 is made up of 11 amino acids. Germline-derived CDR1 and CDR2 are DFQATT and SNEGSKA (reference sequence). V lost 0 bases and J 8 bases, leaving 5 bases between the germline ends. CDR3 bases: TGCAGTGCTAGAGATCGGGATGAGCAGTTCTTC. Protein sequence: CSARDRDEQFF.

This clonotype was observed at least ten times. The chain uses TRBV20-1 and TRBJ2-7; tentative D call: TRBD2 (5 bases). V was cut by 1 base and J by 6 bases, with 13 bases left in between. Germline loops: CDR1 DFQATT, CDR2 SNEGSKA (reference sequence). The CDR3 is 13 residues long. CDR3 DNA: TGCAGTGCTAGAGGAGACGGGATGGGCGAGCAGTACTTC. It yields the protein CSARGDGMGEQYF.

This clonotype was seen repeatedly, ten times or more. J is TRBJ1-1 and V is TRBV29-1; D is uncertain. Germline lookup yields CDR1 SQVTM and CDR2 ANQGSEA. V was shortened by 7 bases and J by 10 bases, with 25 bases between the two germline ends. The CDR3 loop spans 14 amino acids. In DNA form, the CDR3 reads TGCAGCGCCAGTGGAACAGACTTAACTTCGGGAGCTTTCTTT. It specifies CSASGTDLTSGAFF.

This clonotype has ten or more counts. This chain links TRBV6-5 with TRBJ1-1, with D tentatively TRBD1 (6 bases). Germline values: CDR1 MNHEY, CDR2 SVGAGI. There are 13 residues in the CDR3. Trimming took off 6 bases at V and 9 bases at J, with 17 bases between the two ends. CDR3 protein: CASSPPGGTKAFF. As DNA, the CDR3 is TGTGCCAGCAGCCCCCCCGGAGGGACAAAAGCTTTCTTT.

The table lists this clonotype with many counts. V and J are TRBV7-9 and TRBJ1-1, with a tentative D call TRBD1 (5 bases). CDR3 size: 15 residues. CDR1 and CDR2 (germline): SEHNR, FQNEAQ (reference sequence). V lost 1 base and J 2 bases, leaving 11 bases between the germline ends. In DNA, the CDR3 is TGTGCCAGCAGCTTAGTATCGGGGCACAACACTGAAGCTTTCTTT. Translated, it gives CASSLVSGHNTEAFF.

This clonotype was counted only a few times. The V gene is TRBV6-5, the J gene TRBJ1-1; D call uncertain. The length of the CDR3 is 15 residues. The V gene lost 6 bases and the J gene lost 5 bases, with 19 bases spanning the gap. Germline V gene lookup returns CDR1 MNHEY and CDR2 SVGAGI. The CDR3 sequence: CASSPIWALPTEAFF. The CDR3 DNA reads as TGTGCCAGCAGCCCGATCTGGGCGTTACCGACTGAAGCTTTCTTT.

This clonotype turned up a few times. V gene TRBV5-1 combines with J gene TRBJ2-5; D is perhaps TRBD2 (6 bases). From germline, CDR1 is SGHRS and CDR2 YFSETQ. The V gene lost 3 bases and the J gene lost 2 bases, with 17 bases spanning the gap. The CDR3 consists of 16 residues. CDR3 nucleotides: TGCGCCAGCAGCTGGCCTCTAGCGCAATCTCAAGAGACCCAGTACTTC. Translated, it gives CASSWPLAQSQETQYF.

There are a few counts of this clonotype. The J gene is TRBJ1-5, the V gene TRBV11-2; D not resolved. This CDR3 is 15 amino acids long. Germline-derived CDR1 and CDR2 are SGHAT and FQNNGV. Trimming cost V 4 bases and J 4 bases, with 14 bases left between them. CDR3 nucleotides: TGTGCCAGCAGCTCAACCGGGTCCGGAAATCAGCCCCAGCATTTT. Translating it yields CASSSTGSGNQPQHF.

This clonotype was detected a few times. The CDR3: CASSYQGDKNEQYF. Written as DNA, the CDR3 is TGTGCCAGCAGTTACCAGGGGGATAAGAACGAGCAGTACTTC. The V call is TRBV6-2 or TRBV6-3, the J call TRBJ2-7; 7 positions agree with TRBD1. J lost 5 bases, V lost 2 bases, and 6 bases had no gene match. CDR3 size: 14 residues. Germline V CDR1 and CDR2: MNHEY, SVGEGT.

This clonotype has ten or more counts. CDR3 nucleotide sequence: TGCAGTGCTAGAGAGACTAGCGGGGCTTCGAATGAGCAGTTCTTC. Translated, it gives CSARETSGASNEQFF. This chain joins TRBV20-1 and TRBJ2-1; TRBD2 matches at 11 bases. The V gene's germline CDR1 is DFQATT and CDR2 SNEGSKA (reference sequence). V gave up 0 bases and J gave up 7 bases; unmatched junction bases: 5. This CDR3 is 15 amino acids long.

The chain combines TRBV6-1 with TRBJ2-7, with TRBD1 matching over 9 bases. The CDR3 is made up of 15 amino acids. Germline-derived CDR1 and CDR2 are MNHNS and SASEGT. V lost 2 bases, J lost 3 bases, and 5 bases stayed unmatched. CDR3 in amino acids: CASSESWGQGYEQYF. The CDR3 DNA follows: TGTGCCAGCAGTGAAAGTTGGGGACAGGGCTACGAGCAGTACTTC.

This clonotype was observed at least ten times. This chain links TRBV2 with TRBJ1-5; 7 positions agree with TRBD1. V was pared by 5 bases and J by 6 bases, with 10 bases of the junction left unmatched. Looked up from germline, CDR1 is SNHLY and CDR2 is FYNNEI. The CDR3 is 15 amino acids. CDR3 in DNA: TGTGCCAGCAGTCCTACAGGGGTTCAGGCTCAGCCCCAGCATTTT. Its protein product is CASSPTGVQAQPQHF.

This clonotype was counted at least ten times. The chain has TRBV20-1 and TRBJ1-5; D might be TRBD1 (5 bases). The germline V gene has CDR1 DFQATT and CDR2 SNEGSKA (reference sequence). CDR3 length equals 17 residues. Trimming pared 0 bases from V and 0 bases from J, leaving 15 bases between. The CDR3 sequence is CSARDLRQGYSNQPQHF. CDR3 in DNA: TGCAGTGCTAGAGATCTACGGCAGGGATATAGCAATCAGCCCCAGCATTTT.

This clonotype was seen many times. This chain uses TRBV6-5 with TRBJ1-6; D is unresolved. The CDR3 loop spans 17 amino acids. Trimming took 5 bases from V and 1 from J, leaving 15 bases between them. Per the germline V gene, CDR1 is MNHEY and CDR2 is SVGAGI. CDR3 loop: CASSTTGRGSYNSPLHF. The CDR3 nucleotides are TGTGCCAGCAGTACGACGGGCCGAGGGTCCTATAATTCACCCCTCCACTTT.

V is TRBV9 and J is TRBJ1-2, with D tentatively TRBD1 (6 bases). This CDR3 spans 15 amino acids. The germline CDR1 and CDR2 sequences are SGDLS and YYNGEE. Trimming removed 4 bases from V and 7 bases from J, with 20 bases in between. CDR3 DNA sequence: TGTGCCAGCAGCCTCCTTCCCCAGGGGTTGGCTGGCTACACCTTC. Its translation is CASSLLPQGLAGYTF.

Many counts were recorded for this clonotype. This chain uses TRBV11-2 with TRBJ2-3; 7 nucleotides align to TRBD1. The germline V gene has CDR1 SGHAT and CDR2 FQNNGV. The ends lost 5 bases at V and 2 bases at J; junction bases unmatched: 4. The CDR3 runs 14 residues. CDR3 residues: CASSLGQFTDTQYF. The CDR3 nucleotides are TGTGCCAGCAGCCTGGGACAGTTCACAGATACGCAGTATTTT.

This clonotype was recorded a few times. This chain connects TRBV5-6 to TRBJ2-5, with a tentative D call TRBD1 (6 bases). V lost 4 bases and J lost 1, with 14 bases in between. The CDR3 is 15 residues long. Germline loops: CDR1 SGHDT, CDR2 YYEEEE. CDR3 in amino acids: CASSPVGASQETQYF. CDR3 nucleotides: TGTGCCAGCAGCCCCGTGGGGGCATCCCAAGAGACCCAGTACTTC. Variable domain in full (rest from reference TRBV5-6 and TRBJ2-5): DAGVTQSPTHLIKTRGQQVTLRCSPKSGHDTVSWYQQALGQGPQFIFQYYEEEERQRGNFPDRFSGHQFPNYSSELNVNALLLGDSALYLCASSPVGASQETQYFGPGTRLLVL.

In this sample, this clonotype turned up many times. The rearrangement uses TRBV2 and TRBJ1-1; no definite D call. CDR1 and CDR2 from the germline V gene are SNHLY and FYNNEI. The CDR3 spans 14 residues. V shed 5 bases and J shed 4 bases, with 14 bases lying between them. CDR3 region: CASSLDSRPTEAFF. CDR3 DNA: TGTGCCAGCAGTTTAGATAGCAGACCCACTGAAGCTTTCTTT.

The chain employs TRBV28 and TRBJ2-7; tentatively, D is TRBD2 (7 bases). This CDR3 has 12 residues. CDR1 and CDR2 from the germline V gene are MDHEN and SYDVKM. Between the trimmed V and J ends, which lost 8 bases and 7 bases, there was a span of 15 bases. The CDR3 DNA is TGTGCCAGCGGGGGGGCTTATAGGGAGCAGTACTTC. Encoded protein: CASGGAYREQYF.